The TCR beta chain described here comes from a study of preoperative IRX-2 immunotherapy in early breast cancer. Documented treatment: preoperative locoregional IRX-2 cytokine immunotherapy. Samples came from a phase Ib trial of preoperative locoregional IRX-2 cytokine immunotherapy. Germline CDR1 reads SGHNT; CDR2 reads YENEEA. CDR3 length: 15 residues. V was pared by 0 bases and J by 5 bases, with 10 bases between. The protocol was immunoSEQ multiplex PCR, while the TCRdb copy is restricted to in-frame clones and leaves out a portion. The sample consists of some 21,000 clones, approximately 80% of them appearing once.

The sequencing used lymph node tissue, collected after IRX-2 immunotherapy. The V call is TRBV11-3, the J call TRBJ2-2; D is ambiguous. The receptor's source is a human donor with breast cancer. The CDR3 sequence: CASSLETRLTGELFF. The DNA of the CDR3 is TGTGCCAGCAGCTTAGAGACCCGACTTACCGGGGAGCTGTTTTTT.